Listed here are 27 T cell receptor beta chains from one sample, sequenced in a study of T cells in Graves' hyperthyroidism and ophthalmopathy. Amplification targeted TCR beta CDR3 regions from RNA transcripts. HTBI primers were used for first-round RT-PCR of the TCR CDR3. One entry per CDR3 protein results from TCRdb running MiXCR on the multiplex PCR reads. Of about 300,000 distinct CDR3 sequences in the sample, around a fifth were seen once. Sequencing used blood. These receptors were collected from a man aged 50 to 59 with Graves' ophthalmopathy.

This clonotype was counted many times. Written as DNA, the CDR3 is TGTGCCAGCAGCGTAGAGGGGAACCAAGAGACCCAGTACTTC. Translating gives CASSVEGNQETQYF. V and J are TRBV9 and TRBJ2-5; TRBD1 is a possible D gene (5 bases). V was clipped by 0 bases and J by 0 bases, with 6 bases between them. There are 14 residues in the CDR3. Germline-derived CDR1 and CDR2 are SGDLS and YYNGEE. The full variable domain, its missing parts supplied by reference TRBV9 and TRBJ2-5, is DSGVTQTPKHLITATGQRVTLRCSPRSGDLSVYWYQQSLDQGLQFLIQYYNGEERAKGNILERFSAQQFPDLHSELNLSSLELGDSALYFCASSVEGNQETQYFGPGTRLLVL.

A few counts support this clonotype. The gene calls are TRBV3-1 and TRBJ1-1; a weak D match, TRBD1 (6 bases). CDR3 length: 15 residues. Trimming pared 4 bases from V and 4 bases from J, leaving 16 bases between. The germline V gene encodes CDR1 LGHDT and CDR2 YNNKEL (reference sequence). Here the CDR3 DNA reads TGTGCCAGCAGCCCGGGGGGGGCGGTAATCACTGAAGCTTTCTTT. It specifies CASSPGGAVITEAFF.

This clonotype was observed a few times. This sequence joins TRBV27 and TRBJ1-1; perhaps TRBD1 as D (5 bases). In germline, CDR1 is MNHEY, CDR2 SMNVEV (reference sequence). The CDR3 has 14 amino acids. V dropped 2 bases and J dropped 9 bases, with 16 bases sitting between them. The CDR3 region is CASSLNRAGTKAFF. CDR3 bases: TGTGCCAGCAGTTTAAATAGGGCGGGGACTAAAGCTTTCTTT.

This clonotype was picked up many times. This rearrangement joins TRBV20-1 to TRBJ2-1, with 7 positions matching TRBD2. CDR1 DFQATT and CDR2 SNEGSKA come from the germline V gene (reference sequence). Unmatched junction bases numbered 9, after V lost 0 bases and J lost 7 bases. CDR3 size: 15 residues. The CDR3 loop reads CSARDPGEGRNEQFF. In DNA form, the CDR3 reads TGCAGTGCTAGAGATCCGGGGGAGGGGAGAAATGAGCAGTTCTTC.

By share, this clonotype ranks as medium-sized. This chain connects TRBV28 to TRBJ2-7, with D possibly matching TRBD1 (6 bases). V was shortened by 5 bases and J by 2 bases, with 16 bases between the two germline ends. Germline values: CDR1 MDHEN, CDR2 SYDVKM. This CDR3 comprises 15 residues. The CDR3 here is CASSPTTGNPYEQYF. CDR3 bases: TGTGCCAGCAGTCCTACTACAGGGAACCCCTACGAGCAGTACTTC.

This clonotype showed up many times. The DNA for the CDR3 is TGTGCCAGCAGCTCAGGACAGGGGTTAAATGAGCAGTTCTTC. As protein: CASSSGQGLNEQFF. The rearrangement joins TRBV11-1 to TRBJ2-1; 9 bases are a match to TRBD1. Looked up from germline, CDR1 is SGHAT and CDR2 is FQDESV (reference sequence). V dropped 4 bases and J dropped 7; count of bases not matched to a gene: 5. The CDR3 contains 14 residues.

This clonotype was observed at least ten times. V gene TRBV2 combines with J gene TRBJ2-7; D gene uncertain. Between the trimmed V and J ends, which lost 2 bases and 5 bases, there was a span of 4 bases. Germline lookup yields CDR1 SNHLY and CDR2 FYNNEI. The CDR3 contains 11 residues. Here the CDR3 DNA reads TGTGCCAGCAGTGAATATCACGAGCAGTACTTC. It is translated as CASSEYHEQYF.

This clonotype was seen repeatedly, ten times or more. The chain is built from TRBV5-6 and TRBJ2-2; tentatively, D is TRBD1 (6 bases). Germline V lookup: CDR1 SGHDT, CDR2 YYEEEE. V lost 6 bases and J lost 5, with 17 bases in between. The CDR3 spans 15 residues. CDR3 coding DNA: TGTGCCAGCACGAATTCGGACAGAGCAACCGGGGAGCTGTTTTTT. Translating it yields CASTNSDRATGELFF.

V gene TRBV29-1 combines with J gene TRBJ2-1; tentatively, D is TRBD1 (6 bases). The V end lost 6 bases, the J end lost 7 bases, and 13 bases lay between the germline ends. The germline V gene encodes CDR1 SQVTM and CDR2 ANQGSEA. The CDR3 length is 12 residues. The CDR3 sequence: CSVENRENEQFF. In nucleotides, the CDR3 is TGCAGCGTGGAGAACAGGGAAAATGAGCAGTTCTTC.

This clonotype turned up a few times. CDR3 bases: TGTGCCAGCAGCTTCCGGGGGGCGGGTGAAAAACTGTTTTTT. Amino acid sequence: CASSFRGAGEKLFF. The V call is TRBV7-6, the J call TRBJ1-4; D possibly corresponds to TRBD1 (6 bases). Deletions cut 3 bases from V and 7 bases from J, with 12 bases between. The CDR3 contains 14 residues. Germline lookup yields CDR1 SGHVS and CDR2 FNYEAQ.

This chain uses TRBV30 with TRBJ1-2; tentative D call: TRBD1 (6 bases). Trimming took 0 bases from V and 3 from J, leaving 20 bases between them. Looked up from germline, CDR1 is GTSNPN and CDR2 is SVGIG (reference sequence). CDR3 length: 17 residues. DNA of the CDR3: TGTGCCTGGAGTGTACGGACAGTAGCTCCCATTTACTATGGCTACACCTTC. It encodes CAWSVRTVAPIYYGYTF.

This clonotype showed up many times. The CDR3 loop is CATSEPGLAYTGGTQYF. The CDR3 nucleotides are TGTGCCACCAGTGAACCCGGACTAGCCTACACCGGGGGGACGCAGTATTTT. The chain combines TRBV24-1 with TRBJ2-3; 8 nucleotides agree with TRBD2. V dropped 4 bases and J dropped 9; count of bases not matched to a gene: 17. In germline, CDR1 is KGHDR, CDR2 SFDVKD. The CDR3 consists of 17 residues.

This clonotype was picked up a small number of times. This sequence joins TRBV6-1 and TRBJ1-3; a weak D match, TRBD1 (5 bases). V was pared by 2 bases and J by 2 bases, with 13 bases between. Germline V gene sequence: CDR1 MNHNS, CDR2 SASEGT. This CDR3 contains 16 residues. The chain's CDR3 is CASSEYIGGAGNTIYF. In nucleotides, the CDR3 is TGTGCCAGCAGTGAATATATTGGGGGAGCTGGAAACACCATATATTTT.

V is TRBV20-1 and J is TRBJ2-2; TRBD2 is a possible D gene (6 bases). The germline V and J ends were trimmed by 6 bases and 0 bases, with 20 bases remaining between them. Germline CDR1 DFQATT, CDR2 SNEGSKA (reference sequence). There are 17 residues in the CDR3. The CDR3 nucleotides read TGCAGTGCCGCCGCCGGGGGACGGATCGCGAACACCGGGGAGCTGTTTTTT. It yields the protein CSAAAGGRIANTGELFF.

This clonotype was picked up many times. The chain is built from TRBV7-3 and TRBJ2-1; D may match TRBD1 or TRBD2 (5 bases each). The CDR3 has 14 residues. The V gene lost 3 bases and the J gene lost 5 bases, with 11 bases spanning the gap. The germline V gene has CDR1 SGHTA and CDR2 FQGTGA. In DNA, the CDR3 is TGTGCCAGCAGCTTGGGGACCCGCAACAATGAGCAGTTCTTC. It translates to CASSLGTRNNEQFF.

This clonotype was observed many times. V and J are TRBV20-1 and TRBJ1-5; D not certain. Trimming shortened V by 0 bases and J by 0 bases, and 6 bases separated the two germline ends. The CDR3 has 14 residues. The germline V gene has CDR1 DFQATT and CDR2 SNEGSKA (reference sequence). CDR3 region: CSARDPNSNQPQHF. CDR3 DNA sequence: TGCAGTGCTAGAGATCCTAATAGCAATCAGCCCCAGCATTTT.

There are a few counts of this clonotype. The V gene is TRBV15, the J gene TRBJ2-1, with TRBD1 matching 7 bases. The CDR3 loop spans 16 amino acids. V was clipped by 3 bases and J by 8 bases; unmatched bases: 13. Germline loops: CDR1 LNHNV, CDR2 YYDKDF (reference sequence). The CDR3 spells CATSSLQGRGMDEQFF. In DNA form, the CDR3 reads TGTGCCACCAGCAGCCTACAGGGGAGAGGAATGGATGAGCAGTTCTTC.

In its sample, this clonotype was seen many times. J is TRBJ1-5 and V is TRBV6-2 or TRBV6-3, with a weak D call TRBD1 (6 bases). The CDR3 consists of 17 residues. The V end was cut by 0 bases, the J end by 0 bases, with 12 bases between. CDR1 is MNHEY and CDR2 is SVGEGT in the germline V gene. The CDR3 region is CASSYSRDIYSNQPQHF. CDR3 sequence (DNA): TGTGCCAGCAGTTACTCTCGGGACATTTATAGCAATCAGCCCCAGCATTTT.

At least ten counts were recorded for this clonotype. The chain uses TRBV3-1 and TRBJ1-1, with 10 bases matching TRBD1. Germline V CDR1 and CDR2: LGHDT, YNNKEL (reference sequence). Unmatched junction bases numbered 5, after V lost 4 bases and J lost 6 bases. This CDR3 contains 14 residues. The CDR3, as DNA: TGTGCCAGCAGCCTTCCCGGGACAGGGGCTGAAGCTTTCTTT. This codes for CASSLPGTGAEAFF.

The chain has TRBV19 and TRBJ2-3; 11 nucleotides line up with TRBD2. CDR1 and CDR2 from the germline V gene are LNHDA and SQIVND (reference sequence). The length of the CDR3 is 14 residues. As DNA, the CDR3 is TGTGCTACCAAACTAGCGGGAGCCGCAGATACGCAGTATTTT. Residues: CATKLAGAADTQYF.

This chain joins TRBV28 and TRBJ1-3; no reliable D call. The CDR3 is made up of 15 amino acids. V was cut by 1 base and J by 4 bases, with 11 bases left in between. The germline V gene encodes CDR1 MDHEN and CDR2 SYDVKM. CDR3 sequence reads: CASSLSRTYGNTIYF. CDR3 nucleotide sequence: TGTGCCAGCAGTTTATCCCGTACTTACGGAAACACCATATATTTT.

This clonotype was seen repeatedly, ten times or more. The rearrangement links TRBV28 to TRBJ1-5; 11 bases map to TRBD1. Germline V gene lookup returns CDR1 MDHEN and CDR2 SYDVKM. The V gene end was trimmed by 7 bases and the J gene end by 2 bases; junction bases not matched to a gene: 1. The CDR3 covers 14 residues. Here the CDR3 DNA reads TGTGCCAGCACGGACAGGGGGCGCAATCAGCCCCAGCATTTT. This encodes CASTDRGRNQPQHF.

The V call is TRBV6-1, the J call TRBJ1-2; D perhaps matches TRBD1 (6 bases). Germline assignment: CDR1 MNHNS and CDR2 SASEGT. The V gene lost 6 bases and the J gene lost 0 bases, with 14 bases spanning the gap. This CDR3 is built from 15 residues. The chain's CDR3 is CASRRGGPSNYGYTF. The DNA for the CDR3 is TGTGCCAGCAGAAGGGGGGGCCCTTCTAACTATGGCTACACCTTC.

This sequence joins TRBV28 and TRBJ1-6; unclear D gene. The CDR3 runs to 13 residues. V was shortened by 2 bases and J by 19 bases, with 18 bases between the two germline ends. Germline values: CDR1 MDHEN, CDR2 SYDVKM. The CDR3 nucleotides are TGTGCCAGCAGTTTACCGGACGGTTTTTCTCCTCACTTT. Translation: CASSLPDGFSPHF.

As DNA, the CDR3 is TGTGCCAGCAGCGAAGCTAGCGGGAGGGCCTACGAGCAGTACTTC. Translating gives CASSEASGRAYEQYF. This chain joins TRBV7-2 and TRBJ2-7, with 12 bases matching TRBD2. Germline CDR1 SGHTA, CDR2 FQGNSA. Trimming took 5 bases from V and 2 from J; bases not matched to a gene: 4. The CDR3 has 15 residues.

V gene TRBV28 combines with J gene TRBJ1-3; D is uncertain. CDR3 size: 14 residues. In germline, CDR1 is MDHEN, CDR2 SYDVKM. Trimming left V 5 bases short and J 5 bases short, with 13 bases between. The CDR3: CASSLPAGRNTIYF. The CDR3 nucleotides are TGTGCCAGCAGTCTCCCGGCCGGGAGAAACACCATATATTTT.

The gene calls are TRBV11-2 and TRBJ2-7; 9 bases match TRBD2. This CDR3 contains 16 residues. Looked up from germline, CDR1 is SGHAT and CDR2 is FQNNGV. With 7 bases clipped from V and 5 bases from J, the junction kept 15 bases outside the gene matches. Here the CDR3 reads CASTTSVQREADEQYF. Here the CDR3 DNA reads TGTGCCAGCACCACATCCGTCCAGCGGGAGGCTGACGAGCAGTACTTC. Based on the CDR3 plus reference TRBV11-2 and TRBJ2-7, the full variable domain is EAGVAQSPRYKIIEKRQSVAFWCNPISGHATLYWYQQILGQGPKLLIQFQNNGVVDDSQLPKDRFSAERLKGVDSTLKIQPAKLEDSAVYLCASTTSVQREADEQYFGPGTRLTVT.